This T cell receptor (beta chain) was captured by sequencing in a study of breast tumors, draining lymph nodes, adjacent tissues. Axillary draining lymph nodes of breast cancer patients supplied the node samples. Study results and limitations: Compared with lymph nodes, tumors were less diverse; compared with nontumor tissue, more. The lymph node origin of tumor T cells was framed as consistent with a hypothesis, not demonstrated.

CDR3 length: 15 residues. V lost 6 bases to trimming and J lost 3 bases; unmatched junction nucleotides: 3. CDR1 and CDR2 (germline): SGHVS, FQNEAQ. This clonotype showed up many times. The antigen is not known. TCRdb redid the calling of the multiplex PCR reads with MiXCR, one entry per CDR3 protein. Counted here are around 250,000 distinct CDR3 sequences, less than 40% occurring once; the ten biggest clones make up about 3.3%. The chain has TRBV7-8 and TRBJ2-2; TRBD1 matches at 11 bases. Sequencing input: axillary lymph node tissue. This TCR came from a female donor with breast cancer. Some clones in this sample may be carry-over from other donors' samples. The CDR3 nucleotides read TGTGCCAGCAGAGGACAGGGGGCCCACACCGGGGAGCTGTTTTTT. Encoded protein: CASRGQGAHTGELFF. Based on the CDR3 plus reference TRBV7-8 and TRBJ2-2, the full variable domain is GAGVSQSPRYKVAKRGQDVALRCDPISGHVSLFWYQQALGQGPEFLTYFQNEAQLDKSGLPSDRFFAERPEGSVSTLKIQRTQQEDSAVYLCASRGQGAHTGELFFGEGSRLTVL.